These 3 T cell receptor beta chains share one sample of origin, sequenced in a study of CD8+ T cells in alopecia areata. Investigators isolated RNA and reverse transcribed it into cDNA to act as the sequencing template. Using immunoSEQ multiplex PCR, the repertoire was profiled, and TCRdb retains in-frame clones only, with some absent. The profile shows about 180,000 clones, about half of them singletons. Treatment indicated: oral pan-JAK inhibitor, 5-10 mg twice daily. Source: CD8+ T cells sorted from blood, taken at approximately week 51, from a patient treated with tofacitinib. The receptor source for this set is a human donor with alopecia areata.

This clone was detected only a few times. The chain uses TRBV6-5 and TRBJ2-2; tentative D call: TRBD2 (6 bases). Germline assignment: CDR1 MNHEY and CDR2 SVGAGI. The CDR3 extends over 15 amino acids. V shed 2 bases and J shed 1 base, with 8 bases lying between them. The DNA for the CDR3 is TGTGCCAGCAGTTACGGGCGGGGGAACACCGGGGAGCTGTTTTTT. Translation: CASSYGRGNTGELFF.

This chain uses TRBV19 with TRBJ1-1; TRBD1 aligns across 7 bases. The V and J ends lost 6 bases and 5 bases, in that order; junction bases with no gene match: 9. The CDR3 length is 14 residues. Germline CDR1 is LNHDA and CDR2 is SQIVND (reference sequence). The CDR3 DNA is TGTGCCAGTAGCGCCGGGTCCAGGGGGACTGAAGCTTTCTTT. Translating gives CASSAGSRGTEAFF.

The rearrangement links TRBV4-2 to TRBJ1-4, with TRBD1 matching over 9 bases. V dropped 3 bases and J dropped 0; count of bases not matched to a gene: 5. This CDR3 contains 17 residues. Germline V lookup: CDR1 LGHNA, CDR2 YNFKEQ. CDR3 sequence: CASSQRGQGATNEKLFF. The CDR3 nucleotides are TGTGCCAGCAGCCAGAGGGGACAGGGTGCAACTAATGAAAAACTGTTTTTT.